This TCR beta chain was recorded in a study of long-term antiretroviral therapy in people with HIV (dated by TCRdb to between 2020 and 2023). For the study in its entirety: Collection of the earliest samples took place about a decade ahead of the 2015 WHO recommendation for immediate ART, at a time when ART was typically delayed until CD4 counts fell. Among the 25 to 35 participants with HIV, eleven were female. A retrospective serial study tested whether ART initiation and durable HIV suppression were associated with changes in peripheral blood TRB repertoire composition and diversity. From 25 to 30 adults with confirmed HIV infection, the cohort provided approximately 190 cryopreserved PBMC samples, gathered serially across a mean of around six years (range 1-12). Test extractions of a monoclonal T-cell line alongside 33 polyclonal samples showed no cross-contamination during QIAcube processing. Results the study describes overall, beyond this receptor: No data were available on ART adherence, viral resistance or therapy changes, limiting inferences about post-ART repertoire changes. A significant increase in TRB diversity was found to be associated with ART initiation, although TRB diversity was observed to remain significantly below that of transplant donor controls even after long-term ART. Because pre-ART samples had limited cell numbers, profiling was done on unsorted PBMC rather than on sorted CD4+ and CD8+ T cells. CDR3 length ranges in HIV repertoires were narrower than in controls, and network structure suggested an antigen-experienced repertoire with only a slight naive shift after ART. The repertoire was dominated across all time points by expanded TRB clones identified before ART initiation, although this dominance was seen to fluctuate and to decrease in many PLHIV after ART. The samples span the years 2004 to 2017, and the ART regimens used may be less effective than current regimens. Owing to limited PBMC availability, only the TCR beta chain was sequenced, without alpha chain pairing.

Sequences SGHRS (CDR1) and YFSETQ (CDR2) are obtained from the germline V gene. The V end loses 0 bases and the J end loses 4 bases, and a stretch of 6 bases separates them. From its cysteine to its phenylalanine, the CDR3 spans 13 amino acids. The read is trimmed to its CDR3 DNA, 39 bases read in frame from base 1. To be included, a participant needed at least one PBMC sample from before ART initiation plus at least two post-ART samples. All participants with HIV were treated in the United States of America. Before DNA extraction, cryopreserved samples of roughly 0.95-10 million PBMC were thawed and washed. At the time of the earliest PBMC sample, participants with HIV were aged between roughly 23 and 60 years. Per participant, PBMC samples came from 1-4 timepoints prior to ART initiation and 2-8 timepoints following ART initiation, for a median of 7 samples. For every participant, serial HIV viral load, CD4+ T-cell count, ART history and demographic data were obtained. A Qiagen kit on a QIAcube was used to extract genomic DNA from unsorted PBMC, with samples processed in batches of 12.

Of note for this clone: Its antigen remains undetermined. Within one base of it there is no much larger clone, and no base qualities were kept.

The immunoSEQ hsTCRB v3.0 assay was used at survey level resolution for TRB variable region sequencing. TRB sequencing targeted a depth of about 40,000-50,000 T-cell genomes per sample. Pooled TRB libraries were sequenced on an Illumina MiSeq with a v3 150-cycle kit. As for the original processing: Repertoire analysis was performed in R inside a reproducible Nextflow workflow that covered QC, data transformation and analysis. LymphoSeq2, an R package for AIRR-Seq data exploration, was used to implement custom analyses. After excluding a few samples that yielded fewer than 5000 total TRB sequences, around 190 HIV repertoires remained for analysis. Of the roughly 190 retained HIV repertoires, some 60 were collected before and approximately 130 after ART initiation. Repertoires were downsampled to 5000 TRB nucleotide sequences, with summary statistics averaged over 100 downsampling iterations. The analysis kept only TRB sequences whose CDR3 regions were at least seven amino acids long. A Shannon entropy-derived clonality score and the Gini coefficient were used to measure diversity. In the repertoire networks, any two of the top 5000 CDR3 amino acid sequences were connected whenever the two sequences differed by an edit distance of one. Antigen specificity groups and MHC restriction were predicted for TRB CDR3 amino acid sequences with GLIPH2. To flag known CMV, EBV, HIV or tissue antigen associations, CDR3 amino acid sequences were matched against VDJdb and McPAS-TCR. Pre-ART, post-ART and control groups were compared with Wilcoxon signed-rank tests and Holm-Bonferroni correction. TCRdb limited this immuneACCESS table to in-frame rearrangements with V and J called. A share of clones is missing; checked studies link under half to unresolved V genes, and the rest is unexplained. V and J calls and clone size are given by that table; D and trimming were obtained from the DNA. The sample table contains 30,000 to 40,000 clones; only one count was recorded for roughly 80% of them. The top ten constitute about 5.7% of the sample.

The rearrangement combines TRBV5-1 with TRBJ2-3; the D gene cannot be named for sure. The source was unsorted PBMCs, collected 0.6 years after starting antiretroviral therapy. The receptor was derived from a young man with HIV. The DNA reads TGCGCCAGCAGCTTGGTTGTAGCAGATACGCAGTATTTT. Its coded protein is CASSLVVADTQYF.